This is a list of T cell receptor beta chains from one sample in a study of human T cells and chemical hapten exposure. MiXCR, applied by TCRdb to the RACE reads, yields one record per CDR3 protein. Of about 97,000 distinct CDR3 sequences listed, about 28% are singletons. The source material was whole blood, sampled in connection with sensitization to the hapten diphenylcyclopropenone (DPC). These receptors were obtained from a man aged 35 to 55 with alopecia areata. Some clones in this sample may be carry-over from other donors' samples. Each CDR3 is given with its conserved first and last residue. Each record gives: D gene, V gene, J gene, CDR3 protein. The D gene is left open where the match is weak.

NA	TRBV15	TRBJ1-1	CATSRVSGTEAFF
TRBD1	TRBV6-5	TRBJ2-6	CASSYSRTGSSGANVLTF
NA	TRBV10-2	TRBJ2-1	CASSESDVLSSYNEQFF
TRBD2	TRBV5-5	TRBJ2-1	CASSAGTSGSWGNEQFF
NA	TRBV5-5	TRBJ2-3	CASSPPEAGMTDTQYF
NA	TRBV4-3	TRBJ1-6	CASSQDNWNSPLHF
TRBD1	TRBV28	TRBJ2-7	CASIRQGVNEQYF
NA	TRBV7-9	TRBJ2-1	CASSLSGNNEQFF
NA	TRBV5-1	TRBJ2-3	CASSPAGHHTSTDTQYF
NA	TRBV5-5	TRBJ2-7	CASSLGGSLEQYF
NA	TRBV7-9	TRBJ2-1	CASSLEVRYGNEQFF
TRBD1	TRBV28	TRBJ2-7	CASSFRGLLSYEQYF
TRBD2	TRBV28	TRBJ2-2	CASSFTQAGVNTGELFF
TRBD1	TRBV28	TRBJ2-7	CASSGTGRAYEQYF
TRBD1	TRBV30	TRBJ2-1	CAWSADPMSRVDRGFRHYNEQFF
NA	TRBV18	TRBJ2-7	CASSPTGNRWSHEQYF
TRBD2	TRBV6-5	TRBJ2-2	CASSYGLAGGPGELFF
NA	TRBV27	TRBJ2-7	CASSTRRQSYEQYF
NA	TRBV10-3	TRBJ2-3	CAITLSAGGDTQYF
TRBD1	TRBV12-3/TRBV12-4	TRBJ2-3	CASSLLLGDRRGADTQYF
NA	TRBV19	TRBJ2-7	CASSSRTLTRTYEQYF
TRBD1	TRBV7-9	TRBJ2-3	CASSLGTGLTDTQYF
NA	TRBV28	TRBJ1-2	CASMGDATTYTF
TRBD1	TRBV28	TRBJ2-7	CASIGTGLQTYEQYF
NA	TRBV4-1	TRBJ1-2	CASSQDGTGGRVTF
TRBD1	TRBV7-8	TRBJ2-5	CASSSRTGRETQYF
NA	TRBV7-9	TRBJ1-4	CASSPHRAATNEKLFF
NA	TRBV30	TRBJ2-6	CAWTDSGANVLTF
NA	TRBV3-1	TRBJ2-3	CASSLKGGREDTQYF
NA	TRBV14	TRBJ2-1	CASSQDVTYNEQFF
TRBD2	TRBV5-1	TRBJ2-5	CASSLESSGATQYF
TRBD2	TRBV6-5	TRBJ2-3	CASIQSGNTDTQYF
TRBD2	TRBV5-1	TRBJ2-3	CASSLAQTSGRDRGDTQYF
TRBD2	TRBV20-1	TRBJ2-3	CSARGDSGKADTQYF
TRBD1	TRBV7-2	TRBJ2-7	CASSARQGPTYEQYF
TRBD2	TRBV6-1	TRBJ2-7	CASSEPRGATSGNYEQYF
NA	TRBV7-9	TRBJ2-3	CASSAGRRGTDTQYF
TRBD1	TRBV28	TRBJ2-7	CASSSSGTGGEYEQYF
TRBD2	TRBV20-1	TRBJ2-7	CSAPPTGTTYEQYF
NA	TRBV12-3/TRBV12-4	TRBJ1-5	CASSWLRDQPQHF
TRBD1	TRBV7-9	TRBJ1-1	CASSVETGSEAFF
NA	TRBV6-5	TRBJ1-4	CASSYWGLFF
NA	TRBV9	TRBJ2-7	CASSAGAPRATTEQYF
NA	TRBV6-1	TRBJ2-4	CASRAPGPQNIQYF
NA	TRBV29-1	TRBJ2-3	CSVAGGDTQYF
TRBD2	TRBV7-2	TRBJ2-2	CASSPTSGRASRGTGELFF
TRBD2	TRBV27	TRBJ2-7	CASSRTSGEQYF